This T cell receptor (beta chain) was documented in a study of OX40 agonist ivuxolimab in advanced cancers. Per germline, CDR1 LNHDA and CDR2 SQIVND (reference sequence). Trimming took 2 bases from V and 4 from J; bases not matched to a gene: 6. This CDR3 region has 15 residues. Patients with autoimmune history or systemic immunosuppression were excluded. Profiled with immunoSEQ multiplex PCR; TCRdb holds only in-frame clones, not every one. Of about 44,000 clones in the sample, roughly 80% were seen once. The receptor was isolated from an adult with an advanced solid tumor such as melanoma, head and neck, liver or kidney cancer. This chain joins TRBV19 and TRBJ2-7; TRBD2 matches 9 bases. The specimen was CD4+ or CD8+ T cells sorted from blood, collected in a trial of the OX40 agonist ivuxolimab. CDR3 sequence (DNA): TGTGCCAGTAGTATATCCTCGCGGGGGGGTTACGAGCAGTACTTC. Protein product: CASSISSRGGYEQYF.